A selection of T cell receptor beta chains follows, all from one sample in a study of T cells in Graves' hyperthyroidism and ophthalmopathy. TCRdb recomputed calls from the multiplex PCR reads with MiXCR, one row per CDR3 protein. The sample includes roughly 400,000 distinct CDR3 sequences, over 13% of them seen just once. The sequencing input was blood. These receptors were obtained from a man aged 45-65 years with Graves' ophthalmopathy. Each CDR3 is given with its conserved first and last residue. A D gene is named only where the DNA matches it firmly. A clone size is listed for some rows: how often the clone was seen (once, few, many), or a class if it is expanded.

V gene	clone size	J gene	D gene	CDR3 protein	CDR3 DNA
TRBV5-1	.	TRBJ2-7	.	CASSLVPTDVYEQYF	TGCGCCAGCAGCTTGGTCCCCACGGACGTCTACGAGCAGTACTTC
TRBV9	many	TRBJ1-2	.	CASARTSGFHGYTF	TGTGCCAGCGCACGCACTTCGGGGTTTCACGGCTACACCTTC
TRBV5-1	.	TRBJ2-2	TRBD1	CASSLKQGSYTGELFF	TGCGCCAGCAGCTTGAAACAGGGGTCATACACCGGGGAGCTGTTTTTT
TRBV13	many	TRBJ2-1	.	CASSLGRAYNEQFF	TGTGCCAGCAGCTTAGGGCGGGCCTACAATGAGCAGTTCTTC
TRBV19	.	TRBJ2-2	.	CASSAIVDTGELFF	TGTGCCAGTAGTGCTATTGTTGACACCGGGGAGCTGTTTTTT
TRBV18	.	TRBJ2-7	.	CASSSPGASAYEQYF	TGTGCCAGCTCATCCCCGGGAGCCTCGGCCTACGAGCAGTACTTC
TRBV11-1	few	TRBJ2-1	.	CASSPTRSSYNEQFF	TGTGCCAGCAGCCCCACCAGGAGCTCCTACAATGAGCAGTTCTTC
TRBV28	many	TRBJ2-7	TRBD1	CASSRPGQGADEQYF	TGTGCCAGCAGTCGCCCGGGACAGGGGGCTGACGAGCAGTACTTC
TRBV5-1	many	TRBJ2-3	.	CASSLDGAPGPLHTQYF	TGCGCCAGCAGCTTGGATGGTGCCCCAGGACCGCTACATACGCAGTATTTT
TRBV28	many	TRBJ2-2	.	CARGAARNTGELFF	TGTGCCAGGGGGGCAGCAAGGAACACCGGGGAGCTGTTTTTT
TRBV6-5	few	TRBJ2-7	TRBD1	CASSSPGQELYEQYF	TGTGCCAGCAGTTCACCGGGACAGGAATTGTACGAGCAGTACTTC
TRBV12-3/TRBV12-4	many	TRBJ2-1	TRBD1	CASSAGQASYNEQFF	TGTGCCAGCAGTGCCGGACAGGCTTCCTACAATGAGCAGTTCTTC
TRBV5-1	many	TRBJ2-4	.	CASSRSGKDIQYF	TGCGCCAGCAGCCGGTCGGGGAAGGACATTCAGTACTTC
TRBV7-9	many	TRBJ2-3	.	CASSYGSDSTDTQYF	TGTGCCAGCAGCTATGGATCGGACTCCACAGATACGCAGTATTTT
TRBV3-1	many	TRBJ2-3	.	CASSPSGTRTDTQYF	TGTGCCAGCAGCCCATCCGGGACTCGCACAGATACGCAGTATTTT
TRBV6-1	few	TRBJ1-1	TRBD1	CASSARQGLTEAFF	TGTGCCAGCAGTGCTCGACAGGGGTTGACTGAAGCTTTCTTT
TRBV19	.	TRBJ1-1	.	CASSIVAGLNTEAFF	TGTGCCAGTAGTATAGTAGCCGGACTGAACACTGAAGCTTTCTTT
TRBV2	.	TRBJ2-2	.	CASSEIRKKLNTGELFF	TGTGCCAGCAGTGAGATCAGAAAAAAACTAAACACCGGGGAGCTGTTTTTT
TRBV6-1	.	TRBJ2-5	.	CASSEPIRQETQYF	TGTGCCAGCAGTGAGCCTATAAGGCAAGAGACCCAGTACTTC
TRBV2	many	TRBJ1-2	TRBD1	CASSRDITGGDNYGYTF	TGTGCCAGCAGTCGCGACATTACAGGGGGCGATAACTATGGCTACACCTTC
TRBV7-2	many	TRBJ2-7	.	CASSTGGPQEQYF	TGTGCCAGCAGTACCGGGGGGCCCCAGGAGCAGTACTTC
TRBV27	many	TRBJ1-1	.	CASSLSTGWPTEAFF	TGTGCCAGCAGTTTATCAACAGGGTGGCCCACTGAAGCTTTCTTT
TRBV5-6	many	TRBJ2-7	.	CASSWGGDEQYF	TGTGCCAGCAGCTGGGGCGGGGACGAGCAGTACTTC
TRBV6-1	many	TRBJ1-2	.	CASSLGWDYGYTF	TGTGCCAGCAGCCTTGGGTGGGACTATGGCTACACCTTC
TRBV18	many	TRBJ1-2	.	CASSPRQDNYGYTF	TGTGCCAGCTCACCCAGACAGGATAACTATGGCTACACCTTC
TRBV5-1	few	TRBJ2-5	.	CASSLTLLQETQYF	TGCGCCAGCAGCTTGACTCTGCTGCAAGAGACCCAGTACTTC
TRBV24-1	.	TRBJ2-1	.	CATSVGVGYNEQFF	TGTGCCACCAGTGTGGGAGTTGGTTACAATGAGCAGTTCTTC
TRBV5-1	many	TRBJ1-1	TRBD1	CASSQDRGQTEAFF	TGCGCCAGCAGCCAGGACAGGGGGCAGACTGAAGCTTTCTTT
TRBV28	many	TRBJ2-7	.	CASTKDRGLSGQYF	TGTGCCAGCACTAAAGACAGAGGCCTTTCTGGGCAGTACTTC